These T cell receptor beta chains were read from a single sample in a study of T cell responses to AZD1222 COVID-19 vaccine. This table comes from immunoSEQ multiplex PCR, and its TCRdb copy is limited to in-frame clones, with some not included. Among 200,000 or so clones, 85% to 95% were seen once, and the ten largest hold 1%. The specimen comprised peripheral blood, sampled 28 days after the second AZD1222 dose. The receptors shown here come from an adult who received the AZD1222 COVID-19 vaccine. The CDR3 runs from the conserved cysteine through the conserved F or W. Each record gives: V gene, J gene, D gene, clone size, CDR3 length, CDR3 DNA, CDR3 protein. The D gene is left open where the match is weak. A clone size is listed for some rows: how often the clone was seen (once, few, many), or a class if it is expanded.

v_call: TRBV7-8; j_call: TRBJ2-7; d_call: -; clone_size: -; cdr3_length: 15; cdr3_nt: TGTGCCAGCAGCTTGTTTCAGGGACCTTCCTACGAGCAGTACTTC; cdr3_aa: CASSLFQGPSYEQYF
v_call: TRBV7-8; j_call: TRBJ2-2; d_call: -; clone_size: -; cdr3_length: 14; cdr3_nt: TGTGCCAGCCAAAGGGGGGCCTCCGGCGGGGAGCTGTTTTTT; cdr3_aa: CASQRGASGGELFF
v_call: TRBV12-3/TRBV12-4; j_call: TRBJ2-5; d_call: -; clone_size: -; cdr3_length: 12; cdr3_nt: TGTGCCAGCAGTCCAGGGCCAGAGACCCAGTACTTC; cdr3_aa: CASSPGPETQYF
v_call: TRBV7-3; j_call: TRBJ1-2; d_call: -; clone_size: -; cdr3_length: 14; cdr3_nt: TGTGCCAGCAGCCCCGGGGGACAAGCGACGGGCTACACCTTC; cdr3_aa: CASSPGGQATGYTF
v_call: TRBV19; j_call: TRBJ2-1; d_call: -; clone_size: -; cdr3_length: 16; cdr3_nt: TGTGCCAGTAGTATTGGCCGGACGAGCTCCTACAATGAGCAGTTCTTC; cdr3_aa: CASSIGRTSSYNEQFF
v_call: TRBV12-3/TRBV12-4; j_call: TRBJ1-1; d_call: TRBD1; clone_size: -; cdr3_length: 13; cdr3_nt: TGTGCCAGCAGTTCGACAGGGGACACTGAAGCTTTCTTT; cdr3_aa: CASSSTGDTEAFF
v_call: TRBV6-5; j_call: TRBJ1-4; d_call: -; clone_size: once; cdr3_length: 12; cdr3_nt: TGTGCCAGCAGTCCCCTTGGTGAAAAACTGTTTTTT; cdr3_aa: CASSPLGEKLFF
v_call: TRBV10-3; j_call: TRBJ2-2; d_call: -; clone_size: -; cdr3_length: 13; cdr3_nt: TGTGCCATCACGGCGCGGGGCACCGGGGAGCTGTTTTTT; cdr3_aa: CAITARGTGELFF
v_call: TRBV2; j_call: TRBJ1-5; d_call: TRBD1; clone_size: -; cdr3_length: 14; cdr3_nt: TGTGCCAGCAGCTGGACAGGGGGGAATCAGCCCCAGCATTTT; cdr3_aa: CASSWTGGNQPQHF
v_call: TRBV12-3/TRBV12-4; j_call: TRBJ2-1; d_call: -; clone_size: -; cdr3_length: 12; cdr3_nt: TGTGCCAGCAGTCCGACAATTGGGGATCGGTTCTTC; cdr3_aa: CASSPTIGDRFF
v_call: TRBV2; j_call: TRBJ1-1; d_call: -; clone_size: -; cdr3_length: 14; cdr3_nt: TGTGCCAGCAGTCGAGGGGGTCGGGGCACTGAAGCTTTCTTT; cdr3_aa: CASSRGGRGTEAFF
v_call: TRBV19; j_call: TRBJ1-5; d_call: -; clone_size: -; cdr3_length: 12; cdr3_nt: TGTGCCAGTAGTGGGGCCTCGCGGCCCCAGCATTTT; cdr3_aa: CASSGASRPQHF
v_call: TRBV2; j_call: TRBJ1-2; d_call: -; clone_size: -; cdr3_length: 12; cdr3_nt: TGTGCCAGCAGTGAGAAGGGTTATGGCTACACCTTC; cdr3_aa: CASSEKGYGYTF
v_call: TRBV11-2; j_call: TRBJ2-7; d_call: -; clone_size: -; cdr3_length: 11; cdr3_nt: TGTGCCAGCAGCTTAGCGGGACAGCAGTACTTC; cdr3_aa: CASSLAGQQYF
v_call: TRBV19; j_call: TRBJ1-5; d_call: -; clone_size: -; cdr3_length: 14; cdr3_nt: TGTGCCAGTAGTATATTAGGGGTCAATCAGCCCCAGCATTTT; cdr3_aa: CASSILGVNQPQHF
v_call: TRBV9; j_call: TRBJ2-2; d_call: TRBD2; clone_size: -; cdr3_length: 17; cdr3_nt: TGTGCCAGCAGCGGAGCGGGGGGGCCTCTTTTGGCCGGGGAGCTGTTTTTT; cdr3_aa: CASSGAGGPLLAGELFF
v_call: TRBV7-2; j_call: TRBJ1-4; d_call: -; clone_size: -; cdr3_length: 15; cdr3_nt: TGTGCCAGCAGCCCCAGGCGGGGGTCGGATGAAAAACTGTTTTTT; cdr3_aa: CASSPRRGSDEKLFF
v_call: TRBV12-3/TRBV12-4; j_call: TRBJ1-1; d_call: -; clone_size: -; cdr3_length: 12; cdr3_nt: TGTGCCAGCAGTTTACCGGGGCTTGAAGCTTTCTTT; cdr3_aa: CASSLPGLEAFF
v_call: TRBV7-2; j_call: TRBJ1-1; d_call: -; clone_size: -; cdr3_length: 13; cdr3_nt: TGTGCCAGCAGCTTATGGTTGTACACTGAAGCTTTCTTT; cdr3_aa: CASSLWLYTEAFF
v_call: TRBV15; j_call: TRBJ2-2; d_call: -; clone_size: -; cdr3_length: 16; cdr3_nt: TGTGCCACCAGCAGAGATCGGCCAGGTACGGCCGGGGAGCTGTTTTTT; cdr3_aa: CATSRDRPGTAGELFF
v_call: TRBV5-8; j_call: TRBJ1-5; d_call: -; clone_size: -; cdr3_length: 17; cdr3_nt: TGTGCCAGCAGCTTTAGCGTGGCAGGGGATAGCAATCAGCCCCAGCATTTT; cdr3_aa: CASSFSVAGDSNQPQHF
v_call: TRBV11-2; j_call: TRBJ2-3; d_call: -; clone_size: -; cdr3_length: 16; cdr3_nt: TGTGCCAGCAGCCCGGGGCCCAGGGGGGGTACAGATACGCAGTATTTT; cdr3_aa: CASSPGPRGGTDTQYF
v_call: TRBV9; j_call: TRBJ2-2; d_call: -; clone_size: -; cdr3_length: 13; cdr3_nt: TGTGCCAGCAGAAGGGGGGACACCGGGGAGCTGTTTTTT; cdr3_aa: CASRRGDTGELFF
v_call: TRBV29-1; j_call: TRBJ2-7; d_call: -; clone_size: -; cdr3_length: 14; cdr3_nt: TGCAGCGTTGTGAACTCCGGCAGCGCCTACGAGCAGTACTTC; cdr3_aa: CSVVNSGSAYEQYF
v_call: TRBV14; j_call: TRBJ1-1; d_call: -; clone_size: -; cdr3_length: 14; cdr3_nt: TGTGCCAGCAGCCAAGCAGGGATGAACACTGAAGCTTTCTTT; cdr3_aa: CASSQAGMNTEAFF
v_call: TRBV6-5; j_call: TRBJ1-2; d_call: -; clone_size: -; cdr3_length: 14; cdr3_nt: TGTGCCAGCAGTTACTCTCACAGCGCCCTCGGCTACACCTTC; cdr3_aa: CASSYSHSALGYTF
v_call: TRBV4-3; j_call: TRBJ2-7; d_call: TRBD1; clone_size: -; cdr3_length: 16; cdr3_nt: TGCGCCAGCAGCCAAGAGCCGGGACAGGGAGGGTACGAGCAGTACTTC; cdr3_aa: CASSQEPGQGGYEQYF
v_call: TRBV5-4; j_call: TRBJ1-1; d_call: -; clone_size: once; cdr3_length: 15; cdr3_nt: TGTGCCAGCAGCGGTCGACAGGCCCCGAACACTGAAGCTTTCTTT; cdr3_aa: CASSGRQAPNTEAFF
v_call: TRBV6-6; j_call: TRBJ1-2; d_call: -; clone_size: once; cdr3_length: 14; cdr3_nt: TGTGCCAGCAGTGACACCGGGCTCACCTATGGCTACACCTTC; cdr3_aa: CASSDTGLTYGYTF
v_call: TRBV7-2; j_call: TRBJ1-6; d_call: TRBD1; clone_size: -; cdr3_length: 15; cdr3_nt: TGTGCCAGCAGTCGAAGGCGGGACAGTGGGTCACCCCTCCACTTT; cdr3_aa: CASSRRRDSGSPLHF
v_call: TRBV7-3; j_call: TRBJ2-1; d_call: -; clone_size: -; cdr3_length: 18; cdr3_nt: TGTGCCAGCAGCTTATTAGACCCCCTAACTAGCTTGACAAATGAGCAGTTCTTC; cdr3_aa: CASSLLDPLTSLTNEQFF
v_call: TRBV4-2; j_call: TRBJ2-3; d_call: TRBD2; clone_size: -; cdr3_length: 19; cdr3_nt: TGTGCCAGCAGCCAAGATAAAGGCCTAGCGGGGGGGCCATGGGATACGCAGTATTTT; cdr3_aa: CASSQDKGLAGGPWDTQYF
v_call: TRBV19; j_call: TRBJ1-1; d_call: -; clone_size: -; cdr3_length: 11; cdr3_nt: TGTGCCGCCTTGAAGAACACTGAAGCTTTCTTT; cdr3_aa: CAALKNTEAFF
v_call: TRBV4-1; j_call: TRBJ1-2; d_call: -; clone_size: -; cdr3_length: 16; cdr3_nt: TGCGCCAGCAGCCAAGATTGGGAGGGACCGGACTATGGCTACACCTTC; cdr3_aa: CASSQDWEGPDYGYTF
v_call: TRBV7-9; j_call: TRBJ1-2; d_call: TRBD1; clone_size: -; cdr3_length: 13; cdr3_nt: TGTGCCAGCAGCTTATATCTACAGGGGGGCTACACCTTC; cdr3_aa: CASSLYLQGGYTF
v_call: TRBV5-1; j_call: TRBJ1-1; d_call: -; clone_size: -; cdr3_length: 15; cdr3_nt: TGCGCCAGCAGCCCAAACAGGGTCGAGGACACTGAAGCTTTCTTT; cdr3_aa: CASSPNRVEDTEAFF
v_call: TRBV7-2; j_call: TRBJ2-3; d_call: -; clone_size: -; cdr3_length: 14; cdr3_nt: TGTGCCAGCAGCTTGACAGGTTACACAGATACGCAGTATTTT; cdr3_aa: CASSLTGYTDTQYF
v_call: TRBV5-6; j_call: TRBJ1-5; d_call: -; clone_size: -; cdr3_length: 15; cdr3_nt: TGTGCCAGCAGCCTCCGTGGACAGTTCAATCAGCCCCAGCATTTT; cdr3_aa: CASSLRGQFNQPQHF
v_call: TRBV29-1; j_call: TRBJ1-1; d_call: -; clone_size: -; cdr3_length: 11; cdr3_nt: TGCAGCGGGCAGGAGAACACTGAAGCTTTCTTT; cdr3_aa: CSGQENTEAFF
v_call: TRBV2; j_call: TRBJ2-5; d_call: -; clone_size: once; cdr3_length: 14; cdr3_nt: TGTGCCAGCAGTCCTGGTGGGGCATGGGAGACCCAGTACTTC; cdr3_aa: CASSPGGAWETQYF
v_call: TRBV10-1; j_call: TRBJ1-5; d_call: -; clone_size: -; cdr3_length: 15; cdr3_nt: TGCGCCAGCAGTGAGTTTCGGCAGGAAGAGAGGCCCCAGCATTTT; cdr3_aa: CASSEFRQEERPQHF
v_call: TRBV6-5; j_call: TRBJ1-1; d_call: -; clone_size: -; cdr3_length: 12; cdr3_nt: TGTGCCAGCAGGCGACAGAACACTGAAGCTTTCTTT; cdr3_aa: CASRRQNTEAFF
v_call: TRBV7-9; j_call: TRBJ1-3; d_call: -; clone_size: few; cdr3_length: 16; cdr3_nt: TGTGCCAGCAGCTTCGAGGGTCTGAGCTCTGGAAACACCATATATTTT; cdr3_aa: CASSFEGLSSGNTIYF
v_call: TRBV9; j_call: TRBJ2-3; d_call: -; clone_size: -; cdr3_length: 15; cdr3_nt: TGTGCCAGCAGCGTAGCGGCATACAAGGCAGATACGCAGTATTTT; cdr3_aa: CASSVAAYKADTQYF
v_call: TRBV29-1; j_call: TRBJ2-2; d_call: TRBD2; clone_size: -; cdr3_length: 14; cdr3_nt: TGCAGCGTTGAGCCCGGGAGGGGCTCCGGGGAGCTGTTTTTT; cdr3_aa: CSVEPGRGSGELFF
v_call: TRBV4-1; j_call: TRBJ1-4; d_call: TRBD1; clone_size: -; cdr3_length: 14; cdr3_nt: TGCGCCAGCAGCAAGGGACAGGGTAATGAAAAACTGTTTTTT; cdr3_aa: CASSKGQGNEKLFF
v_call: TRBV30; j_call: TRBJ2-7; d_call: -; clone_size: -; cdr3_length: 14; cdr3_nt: TGTGCCTGGAGTAGGGTACAGGGATGGCTCGAGCAGTACTTC; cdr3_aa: CAWSRVQGWLEQYF
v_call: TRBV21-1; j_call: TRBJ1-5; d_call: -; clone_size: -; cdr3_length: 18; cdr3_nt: TGTGCCAGCAGCATAGTTTCGAGACAGGGGGCGGAAAATCAGCCCCAGCATTTT; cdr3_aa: CASSIVSRQGAENQPQHF
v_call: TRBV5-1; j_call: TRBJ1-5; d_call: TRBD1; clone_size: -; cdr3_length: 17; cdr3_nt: TGCGCCAGCAGCCCGGGACAGGGCTTGTCTCAGGGTCAGCCCCAGCATTTT; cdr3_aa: CASSPGQGLSQGQPQHF
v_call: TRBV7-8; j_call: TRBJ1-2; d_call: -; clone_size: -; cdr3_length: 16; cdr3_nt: TGTGCCAGCAGCCCGCGCACCACAGGGATGAGCTATGGCTACACCTTC; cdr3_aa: CASSPRTTGMSYGYTF
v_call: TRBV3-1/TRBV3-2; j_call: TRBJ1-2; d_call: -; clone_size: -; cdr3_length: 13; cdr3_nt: TGTGCCAGCAGCCAAGAGGGGGCGCGGGACTACACCTTC; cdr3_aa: CASSQEGARDYTF
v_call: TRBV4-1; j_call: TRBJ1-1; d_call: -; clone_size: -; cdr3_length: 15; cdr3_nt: TGCGCCAGCAGCTTCGACGCTATCAGGAACACTGAAGCTTTCTTT; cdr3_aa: CASSFDAIRNTEAFF
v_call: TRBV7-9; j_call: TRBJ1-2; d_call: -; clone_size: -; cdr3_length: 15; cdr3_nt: TGTGCCAGCAGCTTAGGCGGACCCTCTAACTATGGCTACACCTTC; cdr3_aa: CASSLGGPSNYGYTF
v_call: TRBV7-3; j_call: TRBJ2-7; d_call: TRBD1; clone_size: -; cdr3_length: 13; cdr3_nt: TGTGCCAGCAGCTTAACCGGACAGGCCGAGCAGTACTTC; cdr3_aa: CASSLTGQAEQYF
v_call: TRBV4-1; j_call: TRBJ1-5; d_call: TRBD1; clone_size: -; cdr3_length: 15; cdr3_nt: TGCGCCAGCAGCCAAACCGGGACAGTTGATCAGCCCCAGCATTTT; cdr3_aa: CASSQTGTVDQPQHF
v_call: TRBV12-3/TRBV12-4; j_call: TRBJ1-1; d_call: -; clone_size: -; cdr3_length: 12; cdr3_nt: TGTGCCAGCGGACCCAGGAGGACTGAAGCTTTCTTT; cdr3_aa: CASGPRRTEAFF
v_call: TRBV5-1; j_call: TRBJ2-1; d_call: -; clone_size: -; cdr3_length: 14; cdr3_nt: TGCGCCAGCAGTGGGGACGGAGCCTACAATGAGCAGTTCTTC; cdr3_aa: CASSGDGAYNEQFF
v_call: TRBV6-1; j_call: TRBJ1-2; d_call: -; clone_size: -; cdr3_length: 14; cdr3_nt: TGTGCCAGCAATCCGGGGGGGAGCCAATGGGGCTACACCTTC; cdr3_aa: CASNPGGSQWGYTF
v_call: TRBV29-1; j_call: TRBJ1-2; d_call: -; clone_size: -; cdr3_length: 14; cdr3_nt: TGCAGCGTTGGTGGCAGCCAAGCTAACTATGGCTACACCTTC; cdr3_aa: CSVGGSQANYGYTF